The 22 T cell receptor beta chains below were found in one sample sequenced in a study of T cell responses to AZD1222 COVID-19 vaccine. The table came from immunoSEQ multiplex PCR; TCRdb's copy has only in-frame clones and leaves some out. This sample carries about 140,000 clones, around 91% of them seen once, and the ten largest clones take around 1.5%. The sequencing here drew on peripheral blood, taken on day 0 of AZD1222 vaccination. These receptors all stem from an adult in good health.

This clone was observed a few times. The V call is TRBV5-5, the J call TRBJ2-7; D uncertain. The germline V gene encodes CDR1 SGHKS and CDR2 YYEKEE (reference sequence). This CDR3 region has 12 residues. V was shortened by 2 bases and J by 5 bases, with 8 bases between the two germline ends. The CDR3 protein is CASSFRADEQYF. CDR3 nucleotides: TGTGCCAGCAGCTTCCGAGCAGACGAGCAGTACTTC.

The J gene is TRBJ2-2, the V gene TRBV6-5; the D gene is possibly TRBD2 (5 bases). This CDR3 is 13 amino acids long. Germline-derived CDR1 and CDR2 are MNHEY and SVGAGI. Between the trimmed V and J ends, which lost 2 bases and 6 bases, there was a span of 7 bases. This CDR3 is CASSYEGAGELFF. CDR3 bases: TGTGCCAGCAGTTACGAGGGCGCCGGGGAGCTGTTTTTT.

The chain couples TRBV9 to TRBJ2-3; D is unresolved. Trimming pared 1 base from V and 6 bases from J, leaving 18 bases between. The CDR3 has 16 amino acids. Per the germline V gene, CDR1 is SGDLS and CDR2 is YYNGEE. As DNA, the CDR3 is TGTGCCAGCAGCGTAACTCCAACTCCACTGGTTGATACGCAGTATTTT. Amino acids: CASSVTPTPLVDTQYF.

This clone was counted once. The rearrangement links TRBV6-4 to TRBJ2-1, with 11 nucleotides matching TRBD2. The CDR3 totals 15 residues. Trimming cost V 5 bases and J 5 bases; bases outside gene matches: 5. Per germline, CDR1 MRHNA and CDR2 SNTAGT. The DNA for the CDR3 is TGTGCCAGCAGTAAACTAGCGGGGGTCGACAATGAGCAGTTCTTC. This sequence encodes CASSKLAGVDNEQFF.

V is TRBV5-1 and J is TRBJ2-1; the match to TRBD1 covers 9 bases. The CDR3 is 15 residues long. V gave up 0 bases and J gave up 5 bases; unmatched junction bases: 3. Germline-derived CDR1 and CDR2 are SGHRS and YFSETQ. The CDR3 protein is CASSLEQGAHNEQFF. Here the CDR3 DNA reads TGCGCCAGCAGCTTGGAACAGGGGGCACACAATGAGCAGTTCTTC.

The chain is built from TRBV3-1 (or the pseudogene TRBV3-2) and TRBJ2-2, with 8 bases identical to TRBD2. Trimming took 2 bases from V and 6 from J; bases not matched to a gene: 2. Germline assignment: CDR1 LGHDT and CDR2 YNNKEL (reference sequence). The CDR3 extends over 14 amino acids. The CDR3: CASSQLSGAGELFF. The CDR3 DNA reads TGTGCCAGCAGCCAACTTAGCGGGGCCGGGGAGCTGTTTTTT.

V usage is TRBV27 and J usage is TRBJ1-3; D unresolved. The V end lost 5 bases, the J end lost 4 bases, and 3 bases lay between the germline ends. The CDR3 runs 11 residues. CDR1 MNHEY and CDR2 SMNVEV come from the germline V gene (reference sequence). CDR3 DNA sequence: TGTGCCAGCAGTGAGGGAAACACCATATATTTT. It translates to CASSEGNTIYF.

The rearrangement joins TRBV18 to TRBJ1-5; 9 positions agree with TRBD1. This CDR3 contains 15 residues. Germline values: CDR1 KGHSH, CDR2 LQKENI. Trimming took 4 bases from V and 5 from J; bases not matched to a gene: 6. Here the CDR3 reads CASSRGQGIDQPQHF. CDR3 bases: TGTGCCAGCTCACGGGGACAGGGAATCGATCAGCCCCAGCATTTT.

This chain connects TRBV11-1 to TRBJ1-6, with no clear D. Trimming stripped 1 base from V and 8 bases from J, with 9 bases between. CDR1 is SGHAT and CDR2 is FQDESV in the germline V gene (reference sequence). The CDR3 spans 14 residues. The DNA of the CDR3 is TGTGCCAGCAGCTTAGGCGTCCCGGATTCACCCCTCCACTTT. It specifies CASSLGVPDSPLHF.

The chain employs TRBV27 and TRBJ1-5; TRBD1 matches 12 bases. Per germline, CDR1 MNHEY and CDR2 SMNVEV (reference sequence). This CDR3 contains 15 residues. With 6 bases clipped from V and 4 bases from J, the junction kept 4 bases outside the gene matches. The CDR3 DNA follows: TGTGCCAGCAGACCGGGACAGGGGGCGAATCAGCCCCAGCATTTT. Its translation: CASRPGQGANQPQHF.

The rearrangement uses TRBV7-2 and TRBJ1-2, with D possibly being TRBD1 (6 bases). Germline V gives CDR1 SGHTA, CDR2 FQGNSA. The CDR3 covers 17 residues. V dropped 0 bases and J dropped 7 bases, with 21 bases sitting between them. The CDR3 DNA reads as TGTGCCAGCAGCTTAGCGGGCGGGGGACAAATTACTAGTGGCTACACCTTC. It is translated as CASSLAGGGQITSGYTF.

The chain carries TRBV5-4 and TRBJ2-7; 10 bases are shared with TRBD1. The CDR3 is 15 residues long. The trim removed 0 bases at V and 3 bases at J, leaving 3 bases unmatched. CDR1 and CDR2 (germline): SGHNT, YYREEE (reference sequence). The DNA for the CDR3 is TGTGCCAGCAGCTTGGTGGGGACAGGGGACTACGAGCAGTACTTC. Translation: CASSLVGTGDYEQYF.

The chain joins TRBV2 to TRBJ1-3, with no clear D. The CDR3 length is 15 residues. With 5 bases removed from V and 4 bases from J, the gap between germline ends came to 15 bases. Germline V lookup: CDR1 SNHLY, CDR2 FYNNEI. The CDR3 bases are TGTGCCAGCAGTTTATGGTCCCGGAGGGGAAACACCATATATTTT. Translation: CASSLWSRRGNTIYF.

This clone was detected a few times. V gene TRBV3-1 (or the pseudogene TRBV3-2) combines with J gene TRBJ1-5; no firm D call. The V gene lost 1 base and the J gene lost 2 bases, with 6 bases spanning the gap. CDR1 is LGHDT and CDR2 is YNNKEL in the germline V gene (reference sequence). The CDR3 has 14 residues. CDR3 loop: CASSQASGNQPQHF. The CDR3 coding sequence is TGTGCCAGCAGCCAAGCCTCGGGCAATCAGCCCCAGCATTTT.

The rearrangement links TRBV30 to TRBJ1-2; TRBD1 might be the D (6 bases). Between the trimmed V and J ends, which lost 0 bases and 7 bases, there was a span of 12 bases. This CDR3 spans 13 amino acids. The germline CDR1 and CDR2 sequences are GTSNPN and SVGIG (reference sequence). The chain's CDR3 is CAWSVGGHGGYTF. Written as DNA, the CDR3 is TGTGCCTGGAGTGTAGGGGGGCATGGTGGCTACACCTTC.

In its sample, this clone was seen once. The chain combines TRBV2 with TRBJ1-2, with TRBD1 identical over 8 bases. Per the germline V gene, CDR1 is SNHLY and CDR2 is FYNNEI. Losses at the gene ends were 5 bases for V and 2 bases for J; bases not matched to a gene: 7. CDR3 size: 15 residues. The DNA of the CDR3 is TGTGCCAGCAGTCAAATGGGACAGGCGAACTATGGCTACACCTTC. It specifies CASSQMGQANYGYTF.

The chain combines TRBV6-6 with TRBJ1-1; D unresolved. Deletions cut 4 bases from V and 8 bases from J, with 17 bases between. CDR3 size: 14 residues. Germline V gene data show CDR1 as MNHNY and CDR2 as SVGAGI (reference sequence). The CDR3 DNA reads TGTGCCAGCAGTTTGGTAGGGATTCTACCAGAAGCTTTCTTT. Translating gives CASSLVGILPEAFF.

This rearrangement joins TRBV12-5 to TRBJ2-3; D gene unclear. This CDR3 spans 13 amino acids. V lost 0 bases and J 6 bases, leaving 7 bases between the germline ends. The V gene's germline CDR1 is LGHNT and CDR2 FRNRAP. The CDR3 spells CASGLVSADTQYF. The CDR3 coding sequence is TGTGCTAGTGGTTTGGTTTCTGCGGATACGCAGTATTTT.

This sequence joins TRBV9 and TRBJ2-2, with TRBD2 identical over 8 bases. Looked up from germline, CDR1 is SGDLS and CDR2 is YYNGEE. The CDR3 has 16 residues. V was clipped by 0 bases and J by 5 bases; unmatched bases: 6. CDR3 in amino acids: CASSVGRTGGTGELFF. CDR3 bases: TGTGCCAGCAGCGTAGGGCGGACGGGAGGGACCGGGGAGCTGTTTTTT. The full variable domain, completed using reference TRBV9 and TRBJ2-2, is DSGVTQTPKHLITATGQRVTLRCSPRSGDLSVYWYQQSLDQGLQFLIQYYNGEERAKGNILERFSAQQFPDLHSELNLSSLELGDSALYFCASSVGRTGGTGELFFGEGSRLTVL.

The rearrangement uses TRBV2 and TRBJ1-1; D perhaps matches TRBD1 (5 bases). Germline CDR1 and CDR2: SNHLY and FYNNEI. With 6 bases removed from V and 0 bases from J, the gap between germline ends came to 17 bases. The CDR3 is made up of 16 amino acids. CDR3 DNA sequence: TGTGCCAGCAGCGTGGGGGGACGGAATATGAACACTGAAGCTTTCTTT. It yields the protein CASSVGGRNMNTEAFF.

CDR3 bases: TGCGCCAGCAGCCAACCCCAGACAGGGGGCAGTTCACCCCTCCACTTT. The encoded protein is CASSQPQTGGSSPLHF. J is TRBJ1-6 and V is TRBV4-1, with TRBD1 identical over 10 bases. This CDR3 is 16 amino acids long. V lost 2 bases to trimming and J lost 9 bases; unmatched junction nucleotides: 7. Germline V gene lookup returns CDR1 MGHRA and CDR2 YSYEKL.

The rearrangement links TRBV28 to TRBJ1-5; D call uncertain. Germline CDR1 and CDR2: MDHEN and SYDVKM. Deletions cut 2 bases from V and 0 bases from J, with 5 bases between. The CDR3 totals 14 residues. The CDR3 nucleotides are TGTGCCAGCAGTTTAGCCAATAGCAATCAGCCCCAGCATTTT. The encoded protein is CASSLANSNQPQHF.